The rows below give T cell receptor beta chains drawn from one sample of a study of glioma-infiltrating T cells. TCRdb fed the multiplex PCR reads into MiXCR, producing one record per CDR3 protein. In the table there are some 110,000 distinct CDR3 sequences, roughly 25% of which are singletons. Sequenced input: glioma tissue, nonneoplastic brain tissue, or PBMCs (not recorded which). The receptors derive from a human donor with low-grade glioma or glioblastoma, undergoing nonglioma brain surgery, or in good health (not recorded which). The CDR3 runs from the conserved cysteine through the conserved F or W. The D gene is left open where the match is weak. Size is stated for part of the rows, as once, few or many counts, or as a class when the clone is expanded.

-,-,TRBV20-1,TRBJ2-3,CSATAPGTDTQYF,TGCAGTGCTACCGCTCCGGGCACAGATACGCAGTATTTT
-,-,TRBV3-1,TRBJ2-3,CASSQAGGDTQYF,TGTGCCAGCAGCCAGGCAGGTGGGGATACGCAGTATTTT
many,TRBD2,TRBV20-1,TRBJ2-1,CSARDLGEGRYNEQFF,TGCAGTGCTAGAGATCTGGGGGAGGGCCGGTACAATGAGCAGTTCTTC
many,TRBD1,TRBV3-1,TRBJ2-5,CASSPPTGTQETQYF,TGTGCCAGCAGCCCCCCGACAGGGACCCAAGAGACCCAGTACTTC
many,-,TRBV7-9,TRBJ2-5,CASSLAVASETQYF,TGTGCCAGCAGCTTAGCGGTAGCATCGGAGACCCAGTACTTC
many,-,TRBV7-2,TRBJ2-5,CASSLVGAIQETQYF,TGTGCCAGCAGCTTAGTTGGTGCTATCCAAGAGACCCAGTACTTC
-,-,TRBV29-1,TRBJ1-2,CSVLSPESYGYTF,TGCAGCGTACTTAGTCCAGAGAGCTATGGCTACACCTTC
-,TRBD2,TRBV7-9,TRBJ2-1,CASRLIVLAEDSSYNEQFF,TGTGCCAGCCGCTTAATCGTGCTAGCGGAGGATAGCTCCTACAATGAGCAGTTCTTC
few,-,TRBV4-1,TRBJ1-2,CASSQWESANYGYTF,TGCGCCAGCAGCCAATGGGAATCTGCTAACTATGGCTACACCTTC
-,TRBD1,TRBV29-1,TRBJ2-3,CSGGTGGDKQYF,TGCAGCGGTGGGACAGGGGGAGATAAGCAGTATTTT
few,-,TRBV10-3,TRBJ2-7,CAIRDNTGLLSYEQYF,TGTGCCATCAGGGATAATACTGGTTTACTCTCCTACGAGCAGTACTTC
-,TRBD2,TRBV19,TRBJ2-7,CASKPTSGSLNEQYF,TGTGCCAGTAAACCGACCAGCGGGAGCCTTAACGAGCAGTACTTC
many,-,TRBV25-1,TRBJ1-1,CASSVSLTEAFF,TGTGCCAGCAGTGTTTCACTTACTGAAGCTTTCTTT
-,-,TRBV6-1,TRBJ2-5,CAISDWTTQETQYF,TGTGCCATCAGTGATTGGACTACCCAAGAGACCCAGTACTTC
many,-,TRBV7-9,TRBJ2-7,CASTREGDEQYF,TGTGCCAGCACCCGAGAGGGGGACGAGCAGTACTTC
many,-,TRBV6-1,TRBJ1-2,CASSSRLEGRGYTF,TGTGCCAGCAGTTCCCGGTTGGAGGGGCGCGGCTACACCTTC
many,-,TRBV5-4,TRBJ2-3,CASSLVADTQYF,TGTGCCAGCAGCTTAGTCGCAGATACGCAGTATTTT
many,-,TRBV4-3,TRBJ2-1,CASSPDRDSPDEQFF,TGCGCCAGCAGCCCCGACAGGGACTCCCCCGATGAGCAGTTCTTC
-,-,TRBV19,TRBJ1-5,CASSIEVQPQHF,TGTGCCAGTAGTATTGAGGTTCAGCCCCAGCATTTT
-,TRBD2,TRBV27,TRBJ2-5,CASSLYSSGSGETQYF,TGTGCCAGCAGTTTATACTCTAGCGGGAGCGGCGAGACCCAGTACTTC
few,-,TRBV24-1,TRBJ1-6,CATQSPEIRIPCWSPLHF,TGTGCCACCCAATCGCCTGAAATTAGGATCCCGTGTTGGTCACCCCTCCACTTT
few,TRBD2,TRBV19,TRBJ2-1,CASSMGRVAGPTYNEQFF,TGTGCCAGTAGTATGGGGAGAGTAGCGGGACCTACCTACAATGAGCAGTTCTTC
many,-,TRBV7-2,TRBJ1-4,CASSRVGSNEKLFF,TGTGCCAGCAGCCGGGTGGGGAGTAATGAAAAACTGTTTTTT
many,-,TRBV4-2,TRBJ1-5,CASSQEKGVKQPQHF,TGTGCCAGCAGCCAAGAAAAGGGCGTAAAGCAGCCCCAGCATTTT
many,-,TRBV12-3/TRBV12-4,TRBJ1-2,CASSFRQGRSYGYTF,TGTGCCAGCAGTTTTAGGCAGGGGCGCAGCTATGGCTACACCTTC
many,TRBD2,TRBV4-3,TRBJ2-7,CASSQGSGLAPWEQYF,TGCGCCAGCAGCCAAGGTAGTGGACTAGCCCCTTGGGAGCAGTACTTC
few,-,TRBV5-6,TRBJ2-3,CASSAGLNTDTQYF,TGTGCCAGCAGCGCGGGACTTAACACAGATACGCAGTATTTT
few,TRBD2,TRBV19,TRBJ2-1,CASSGTSGSPYNEQFF,TGTGCCAGTAGTGGAACTAGCGGGAGTCCCTACAATGAGCAGTTCTTC
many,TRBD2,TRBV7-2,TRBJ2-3,CASSLVGLAGADTQYF,TGTGCCAGCAGCTTAGTGGGACTAGCGGGAGCAGATACGCAGTATTTT
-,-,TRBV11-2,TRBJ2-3,CASSRWLDTQYF,TGTGCCAGCAGCCGTTGGCTTGATACGCAGTATTTT
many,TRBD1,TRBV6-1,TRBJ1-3,CASSPGQGGNTIYF,TGTGCCAGCAGCCCTGGACAGGGTGGAAACACCATATATTTT
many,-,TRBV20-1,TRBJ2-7,CSARDLGVGYEQYF,TGCAGTGCCCGAGATCTGGGTGTAGGGTACGAGCAGTACTTC